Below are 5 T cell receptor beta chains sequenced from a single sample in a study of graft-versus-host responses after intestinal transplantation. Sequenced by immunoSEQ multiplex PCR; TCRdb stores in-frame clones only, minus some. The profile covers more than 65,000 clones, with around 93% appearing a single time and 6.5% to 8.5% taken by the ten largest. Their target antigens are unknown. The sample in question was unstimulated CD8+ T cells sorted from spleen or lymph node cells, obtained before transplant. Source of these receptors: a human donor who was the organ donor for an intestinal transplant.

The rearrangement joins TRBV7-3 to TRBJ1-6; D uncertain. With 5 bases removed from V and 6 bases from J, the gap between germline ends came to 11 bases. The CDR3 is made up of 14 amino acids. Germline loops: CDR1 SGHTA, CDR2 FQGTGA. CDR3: CASSASSVNSPLHF. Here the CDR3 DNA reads TGTGCCAGCAGCGCCTCCAGCGTTAATTCACCCCTCCACTTT.

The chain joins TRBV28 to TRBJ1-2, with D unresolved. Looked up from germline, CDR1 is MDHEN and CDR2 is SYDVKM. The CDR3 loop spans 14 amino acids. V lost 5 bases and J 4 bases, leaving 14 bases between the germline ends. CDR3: CASSPQRSLYGYTF. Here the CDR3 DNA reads TGTGCCAGCAGTCCTCAAAGGAGCCTCTATGGCTACACCTTC.

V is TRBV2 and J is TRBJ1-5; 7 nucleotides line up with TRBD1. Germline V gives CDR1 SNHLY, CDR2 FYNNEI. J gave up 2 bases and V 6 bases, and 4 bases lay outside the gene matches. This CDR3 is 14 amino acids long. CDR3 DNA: TGTGCCAGCAGCCCAGGGGGGGGCAATCAGCCCCAGCATTTT. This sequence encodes CASSPGGGNQPQHF.

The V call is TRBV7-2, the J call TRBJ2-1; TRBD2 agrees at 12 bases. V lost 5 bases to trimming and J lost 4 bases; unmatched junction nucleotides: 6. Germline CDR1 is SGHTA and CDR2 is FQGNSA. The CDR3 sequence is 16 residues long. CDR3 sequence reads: CASSPTSGGPYNEQFF. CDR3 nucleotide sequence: TGTGCCAGCAGCCCAACTAGCGGGGGGCCGTACAATGAGCAGTTCTTC.

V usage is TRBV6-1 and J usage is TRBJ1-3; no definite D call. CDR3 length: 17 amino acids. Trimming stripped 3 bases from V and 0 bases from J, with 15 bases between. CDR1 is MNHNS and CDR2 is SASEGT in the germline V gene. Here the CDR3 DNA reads TGTGCCAGCAGTGAGCTGTCAGAAGGGAACTCTGGAAACACCATATATTTT. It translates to CASSELSEGNSGNTIYF.